These 32 T cell receptor beta chains were sequenced from one sample in a study of glioma-infiltrating T cells. Using RNA template, CDR3s of TCR alpha and beta were amplified with iRepertoire arm-PCR. MiXCR was run by TCRdb on the multiplex PCR reads, yielding one entry per CDR3 protein. The sample includes about 410,000 distinct CDR3 sequences, 35% to 45% seen only once; the top ten take about 11%. The source material was glioma tissue, nonneoplastic brain tissue, or PBMCs (not recorded which). The receptors here all came from a human donor with low-grade glioma or glioblastoma, undergoing nonglioma brain surgery, or in good health (not recorded which).

This clonotype has at least ten counts. The rearrangement joins TRBV6-1 to TRBJ2-1, with D perhaps matching TRBD1 or TRBD2 (5 bases each). Germline loops: CDR1 MNHNS, CDR2 SASEGT. The length of the CDR3 is 13 residues. V was cut by 5 bases and J by 6 bases, with 11 bases left in between. The CDR3 protein is CASSYGTRNEQFF. CDR3 nucleotide sequence: TGTGCCAGCAGTTATGGGACCCGCAATGAGCAGTTCTTC.

The table lists this clonotype with many counts. The chain employs TRBV4-3 and TRBJ2-5, with 7 positions matching TRBD2. From germline, CDR1 is LGHNA and CDR2 YSLEER. This CDR3 is 12 amino acids long. V was clipped by 4 bases and J by 4 bases; unmatched bases: 0. CDR3 coding DNA: TGCGCCAGCAGCCGGGGGGGAGAGACCCAGTACTTC. Translated: CASSRGGETQYF.

The V gene is TRBV6-1, the J gene TRBJ1-1; 9 bases are shared with TRBD1. Germline V lookup: CDR1 MNHNS, CDR2 SASEGT. The CDR3 has 15 amino acids. Trimming at V came to 6 bases and at J to 6 bases, leaving 11 bases not matched to a gene. The CDR3 region is CASRDETGGSSEAFF. The CDR3 region has the DNA TGTGCCAGCAGAGATGAGACAGGGGGGTCGTCTGAAGCTTTCTTT.

This chain connects TRBV12-3 or TRBV12-4 to TRBJ2-2; D possibly corresponds to TRBD1 (6 bases). This CDR3 contains 16 residues. The ends were cut back, 5 bases at V and 0 bases at J, with 13 bases in the middle. Here the CDR3 reads CASSQDSPTNTGELFF. The CDR3 DNA reads TGTGCCAGCAGTCAGGACAGCCCAACGAACACCGGGGAGCTGTTTTTT.

This chain connects TRBV20-1 to TRBJ1-2, with 12 nucleotides matching TRBD1. V trimming: 5 bases; J trimming: 4 bases; junction bases outside the gene matches: 14. The germline CDR1 and CDR2 sequences are DFQATT and SNEGSKA (reference sequence). The length of the CDR3 is 17 residues. The CDR3 loop reads CSAARSGQGALGYGYTF. CDR3 nucleotides: TGCAGTGCTGCTCGATCGGGACAGGGGGCATTGGGCTATGGCTACACCTTC.

Concerning this clonotype itself: This may be a read error: a much more frequent sequence differs by one nucleotide. The chain carries TRBV27 and TRBJ2-1; perhaps TRBD2 as D (5 bases). The CDR3 totals 15 residues. The ends were cut back, 2 bases at V and 4 bases at J, with 12 bases in the middle. CDR1 is MNHEY and CDR2 is SMNVEV in the germline V gene (reference sequence). The CDR3 DNA follows: TGTGCCAGCAGTTTAGAGCTGGAGGCTTACAATGAGCAGTTCTTC. This gives the protein CASSLELEAYNEQFF.

This clonotype showed up many times. The chain recombines TRBV20-1 with TRBJ1-5, with 7 bases fitting TRBD1. This CDR3 spans 14 amino acids. V shed 2 bases and J 3 bases; nucleotides not matched to a gene: 4. Per the germline V gene, CDR1 is DFQATT and CDR2 is SNEGSKA (reference sequence). DNA for the CDR3: TGCAGTGCTAGACAGGGGGAGATCAATCAGCCCCAGCATTTT. As protein: CSARQGEINQPQHF.

This clonotype was seen a handful of times. The chain links TRBV7-2 to TRBJ2-7; the match to TRBD2 covers 10 bases. V gave up 6 bases and J gave up 6 bases; unmatched junction bases: 11. Germline-derived CDR1 and CDR2 are SGHTA and FQGNSA. The length of the CDR3 is 15 residues. The CDR3 is CASSRQALAGVEQYF. The CDR3 DNA reads TGTGCCAGCAGTCGTCAGGCGCTAGCGGGAGTCGAGCAGTACTTC.

In this sample, this clonotype turned up many times. V and J are TRBV20-1 and TRBJ2-3; no definite D call. Germline V gene data show CDR1 as DFQATT and CDR2 as SNEGSKA (reference sequence). Trimming shortened V by 6 bases and J by 1 base, and 14 bases separated the two germline ends. This CDR3 has 14 residues. CDR3 DNA sequence: TGCAGTGCCGCCGGAAGTGAGGGCACAGATACGCAGTATTTT. Protein product: CSAAGSEGTDTQYF.

The gene calls are TRBV13 and TRBJ1-2, with D perhaps TRBD1 (5 bases). The CDR3 extends over 13 amino acids. Per germline, CDR1 PRHDT and CDR2 FYEKMQ (reference sequence). V lost 6 bases to trimming and J lost 5 bases, with 13 bases between them. CDR3 residues: CASSDPGPYGYTF. The CDR3 DNA reads as TGTGCCAGCAGTGATCCGGGACCTTATGGCTACACCTTC. The full variable domain, its missing parts supplied by reference TRBV13 and TRBJ1-2, is AAGVIQSPRHLIKEKRETATLKCYPIPRHDTVYWYQQGPGQDPQFLISFYEKMQSDKGSIPDRFSAQQFSDYHSELNMSSLELGDSALYFCASSDPGPYGYTFGSGTRLTVV.

This clonotype was detected a few times. A much larger clone differs from this one at a single base, so this may be a read error. Because the CDR3 is missing its conserved closing phenylalanine or tryptophan, this is likely a read error. The chain joins TRBV27 to TRBJ2-3; D is possibly TRBD2 (6 bases). Trimming stripped 1 base from V and 0 bases from J, with 8 bases between. The germline V gene has CDR1 MNHEY and CDR2 SMNVEV (reference sequence). The CDR3 totals 15 residues. CDR3 in amino acids: CASSLLADSTDTQYL. The CDR3 DNA is TGTGCCAGCAGTTTATTAGCGGATAGCACAGATACGCAGTATCTT.

This clonotype was counted at least ten times. The genes are TRBV28 and TRBJ2-7, with D uncertain. Trimming cost V 4 bases and J 2 bases, with 9 bases left between them. Per germline, CDR1 MDHEN and CDR2 SYDVKM. The CDR3 runs 13 residues. DNA of the CDR3: TGTGCCAGCAGTTCCGTCCCTCCCTACGAGCAGTACTTC. Translated, it gives CASSSVPPYEQYF.

This clonotype was seen only a few times. The chain couples TRBV7-2 to TRBJ2-7, with TRBD2 matching 12 bases. Losses at the gene ends were 5 bases for V and 6 bases for J; bases not matched to a gene: 8. The CDR3 sequence is 15 residues long. CDR1 is SGHTA and CDR2 is FQGNSA in the germline V gene. As DNA, the CDR3 is TGTGCCAGCAGCCTACTAGCGGGAGGACTCCCCGAGCAGTACTTC. This sequence encodes CASSLLAGGLPEQYF.

This clonotype was seen once. The chain is built from TRBV12-3 or TRBV12-4 and TRBJ2-7; 7 bases line up with TRBD1. J was trimmed by 7 bases and V by 3 bases; bases with no gene match: 15. This CDR3 region has 16 residues. CDR3 nucleotides: TGTGCCAGCAGTTTCTTCGGGACAGCCACCTACAATGAGCAGTACTTC. Its protein is CASSFFGTATYNEQYF.

The chain is built from TRBV20-1 and TRBJ2-2; 7 nucleotides match TRBD1. The CDR3 extends over 13 amino acids. The V gene end was trimmed by 5 bases and the J gene end by 1 base; junction bases not matched to a gene: 1. Looked up from germline, CDR1 is DFQATT and CDR2 is SNEGSKA (reference sequence). CDR3 protein: CSAGQENTGELFF. In nucleotides, the CDR3 is TGCAGTGCTGGACAGGAGAACACCGGGGAGCTGTTTTTT.

The chain has TRBV7-2 and TRBJ2-1; D gene ambiguous. The CDR3 runs to 14 residues. V gave up 5 bases and J gave up 6 bases, with 14 bases separating them. CDR1 SGHTA and CDR2 FQGNSA come from the germline V gene. CDR3 amino acids: CASSPSLTTNEQFF. The CDR3 DNA follows: TGTGCCAGCAGCCCGAGTCTTACTACCAATGAGCAGTTCTTC.

The V gene is TRBV20-1, the J gene TRBJ2-5, with 7 nucleotides matching TRBD1. CDR1 and CDR2 (germline): DFQATT, SNEGSKA (reference sequence). Germline trimming cut 4 bases from V and 0 bases from J; bases unmatched to any gene: 5. This CDR3 spans 14 amino acids. Here the CDR3 DNA reads TGCAGTGCTAACCGACAGGGATACCAAGAGACCCAGTACTTC. It yields the protein CSANRQGYQETQYF.

In this sample, this clonotype turned up a few times. This rearrangement joins TRBV24-1 to TRBJ1-5, with unresolved D. Germline V gene lookup returns CDR1 KGHDR and CDR2 SFDVKD. This CDR3 spans 14 amino acids. With 4 bases removed from V and 4 bases from J, the gap between germline ends came to 10 bases. CDR3 coding DNA: TGTGCCACCAGTGACCTGAGTACGAATCAGCCCCAGCATTTT. Residues: CATSDLSTNQPQHF.

Ten or more counts support this clonotype. The chain employs TRBV20-1 and TRBJ2-5, with D unclear. CDR1 is DFQATT, CDR2 SNEGSKA, per germline (reference sequence). Trimming removed 5 bases from V and 2 bases from J, with 6 bases in between. This CDR3 has 11 amino acids. The CDR3 DNA sequence: TGCAGTGCTTTAAGGCAAGAGACCCAGTACTTC. It specifies CSALRQETQYF.

CDR3 residues: CASSQPTSGRSEQYF. The DNA of the CDR3 is TGCGCCAGCAGCCAACCCACCAGCGGGAGAAGCGAGCAGTACTTC. The chain recombines TRBV4-1 with TRBJ2-7, with 8 bases aligning to TRBD2. The trim removed 2 bases at V and 6 bases at J, leaving 9 bases unmatched. From germline, CDR1 is MGHRA and CDR2 YSYEKL. This CDR3 comprises 15 residues.

This clonotype was counted between two and nine times. The V gene is TRBV27, the J gene TRBJ2-7; weak D call: TRBD1 (6 bases). The length of the CDR3 is 13 residues. The ends were cut back, 2 bases at V and 7 bases at J, with 12 bases in the middle. Germline loops: CDR1 MNHEY, CDR2 SMNVEV (reference sequence). DNA of the CDR3: TGTGCCAGCAGTTTACTGGGGGCCAATGAGCAGTACTTC. Translation gives CASSLLGANEQYF.

To note about this clonotype: A read error is possible here, since a much larger clone lies one base away. The rearrangement uses TRBV6-2 or TRBV6-3 and TRBJ2-3, with TRBD2 as a possible D gene (6 bases). Trimming stripped 7 bases from V and 8 bases from J, with 19 bases between. The germline V gene has CDR1 MNHEY and CDR2 SVGEGT. The length of the CDR3 is 14 residues. The CDR3, as DNA: TGTGCCAGCACCCCAGTGCTAGACGGGGGTACGCAGTATTTT. Translated: CASTPVLDGGTQYF.

Concerning this clonotype itself: This could be a read error, since a much larger clone is one nucleotide away. V and J are TRBV6-6 and TRBJ1-2, with a weak D call TRBD1 (6 bases). The CDR3 is made up of 14 amino acids. Germline values: CDR1 MNHNY, CDR2 SVGAGI (reference sequence). V was clipped by 0 bases and J by 12 bases, with 17 bases between them. In DNA form, the CDR3 reads TGTGCCAGCAGTTACTCAACAGGGTTGCTAGGCCACACCTTC. It translates to CASSYSTGLLGHTF.

This clonotype appeared a few times. The V call is TRBV5-1, the J call TRBJ2-3; a possible D gene is TRBD1 (5 bases). CDR3 length: 14 residues. From germline, CDR1 is SGHRS and CDR2 YFSETQ. V gave up 4 bases and J gave up 0 bases, with 9 bases separating them. The CDR3 DNA reads as TGCGCCAGCAGCCAACAGGCTAGCACAGATACGCAGTATTTT. Translating it yields CASSQQASTDTQYF.

In this sample, this clonotype turned up a few times. The CDR3, as DNA: TGCAGTGCTCCCCGGCCGGGGGGTTTCTACGAGCAGTACTTC. This translates into CSAPRPGGFYEQYF. The chain joins TRBV20-1 to TRBJ2-7, with 7 nucleotides matching TRBD2. The V gene's germline CDR1 is DFQATT and CDR2 SNEGSKA (reference sequence). This CDR3 is 14 amino acids long. Unmatched junction bases numbered 10, after V lost 5 bases and J lost 3 bases.

The table lists this clonotype with many counts. The chain couples TRBV20-1 to TRBJ1-5, with a weak D call TRBD1 (6 bases). Between the trimmed V and J ends, which lost 1 base and 9 bases, there was a span of 13 bases. CDR3 length equals 13 residues. Germline assignment: CDR1 DFQATT and CDR2 SNEGSKA (reference sequence). The CDR3 reads CSARGQGLGPQHF. The CDR3 nucleotides read TGCAGTGCTAGAGGGCAGGGGTTGGGGCCCCAGCATTTT.

This clonotype was counted a few times. This CDR3 reads CASSLSGASVYEQYF. Written as DNA, the CDR3 is TGTGCCAGCAGTTTATCAGGGGCGTCGGTCTACGAGCAGTACTTC. The genes are TRBV27 and TRBJ2-7; a possible D gene is TRBD1 (5 bases). The CDR3 spans 15 residues. Germline loops: CDR1 MNHEY, CDR2 SMNVEV (reference sequence). V shed 0 bases and J shed 3 bases, with 12 bases lying between them.

The genes are TRBV7-6 and TRBJ2-3, with D perhaps given as TRBD1 or TRBD2 (5 bases each). CDR1 SGHVS and CDR2 FNYEAQ come from the germline V gene. This CDR3 is 14 amino acids long. Trimming removed 7 bases at V and 4 bases at J, with 15 bases between. DNA of the CDR3: TGTGCCAGCACCTCCCGGGGCGGCGCAGATACGCAGTATTTT. This encodes CASTSRGGADTQYF.

This chain connects TRBV6-2 or TRBV6-3 to TRBJ2-7; 9 bases agree with TRBD1. Looked up from germline, CDR1 is MNHEY and CDR2 is SVGEGT. J was trimmed by 5 bases and V by 6 bases; bases with no gene match: 5. This CDR3 is 13 amino acids long. Here the CDR3 DNA reads TGTGCCAGCAGCTGGGACAGGGAGGACGAGCAGTACTTC. Translation gives CASSWDREDEQYF.

This clonotype occurred many times. The J gene is TRBJ1-6, the V gene TRBV20-1; D remains ambiguous. This CDR3 contains 13 residues. Germline V lookup: CDR1 DFQATT, CDR2 SNEGSKA (reference sequence). The V gene lost 5 bases and the J gene lost 9 bases, with 14 bases spanning the gap. CDR3 sequence: CSASHSRASPLHF. DNA of the CDR3: TGCAGTGCTTCACACTCGCGGGCTTCACCCCTCCACTTT.

This chain joins TRBV4-1 and TRBJ2-1, with TRBD2 matching over 9 bases. Looked up from germline, CDR1 is MGHRA and CDR2 is YSYEKL. The CDR3 totals 15 residues. V shed 2 bases and J 3 bases; nucleotides not matched to a gene: 2. The CDR3 region has the DNA TGCGCCAGCAGCCAACTAGCGGGGCTCTACAATGAGCAGTTCTTC. Protein: CASSQLAGLYNEQFF.

This chain links TRBV7-2 with TRBJ2-3, with D unresolved. The CDR3 length is 13 residues. CDR1 and CDR2 from the germline V gene are SGHTA and FQGNSA. The V and J ends lost 7 bases and 3 bases respectively, with 11 bases between them. The CDR3 region has the DNA TGTGCCAGCACCATACTTGGTACAGATACGCAGTATTTT. It is translated as CASTILGTDTQYF.